The T cell receptor beta chain described here comes from a study of T cell repertoires in cytomegalovirus infection. TCRdb recomputed calls from the reads with MiXCR, one row per CDR3 protein. Of 110,000 or so distinct CDR3 sequences listed, 30% are singletons. There are a few counts of this clonotype. Its antigen is unknown. Deletions cut 6 bases from V and 0 bases from J, with 21 bases between. CDR3 length equals 17 residues. The V gene's germline CDR1 is SGHAT and CDR2 FQNNGV. The source of this sequence is a human donor in good health (CMV status not recorded). Some clones in this sample may be carry-over from other donors' samples. Sequencing was performed on CD8+ T cells from cultured PBMCs, taken from culture after CMV antigen stimulation. This sequence joins TRBV11-2 and TRBJ2-7, with D maybe TRBD1 (5 bases). CDR3 residues: CASRSQGVQDRSYEQYF. The CDR3, as DNA: TGTGCCAGCAGATCCCAAGGTGTACAGGACCGCTCCTACGAGCAGTACTTC.